These T cell receptor beta chains were read from a single sample in a study of T cell responses to AZD1222 COVID-19 vaccine. TCRdb keeps only in-frame clones here, not all; method: immunoSEQ multiplex PCR. The sample contains around 25,000 clones, around 86% of which appear only once. The sequencing here drew on peripheral blood, taken 28 days after the second AZD1222 dose. The receptors derive from an adult who received the AZD1222 COVID-19 vaccine. Both conserved end residues are part of each CDR3. A D gene is named only where the DNA matches it firmly. For some rows the clone size is stated as once, few or many, or as a class when expanded; others skip it.

CASSSYEGTRREQYF	TGTGCCAGCAGCTCGTATGAAGGGACAAGAAGGGAGCAGTACTTC	TRBJ2-7	NA	TRBV7-9	NA
CASSPQLADYSYEQYF	TGTGCCAGCTCACCACAACTAGCGGACTACTCCTACGAGCAGTACTTC	TRBJ2-7	NA	TRBV18	TRBD2
CATSREDGLSNSPLHF	TGTGCCACCAGCAGAGAGGACGGACTTTCCAATTCACCCCTCCACTTT	TRBJ1-6	NA	TRBV15	NA
CASSDPRGGPNEQFF	TGCGCCAGCAGTGATCCCCGGGGGGGCCCCAATGAGCAGTTCTTC	TRBJ2-1	NA	TRBV10-1	TRBD2
CASSLTGDANEQYF	TGTGCCAGCAGTCTGACAGGGGATGCCAACGAGCAGTACTTC	TRBJ2-7	NA	TRBV6-4	TRBD1
CASSEGGPNTEAFF	TGCGCCAGCAGTGAGGGGGGCCCGAACACTGAAGCTTTCTTT	TRBJ1-1	NA	TRBV10-2	NA
CASSRGAGAPYEQYF	TGTGCCAGCAGCCGGGGAGCGGGAGCCCCCTACGAGCAGTACTTC	TRBJ2-7	NA	TRBV3-1/TRBV3-2	TRBD2
CAISRGQGATTGELFF	TGTGCCATCAGCCGTGGACAGGGGGCGACTACCGGGGAGCTGTTTTTT	TRBJ2-2	NA	TRBV10-3	TRBD1
CAISESTGGTETQYF	TGTGCCATCAGTGAGTCGACAGGGGGAACAGAGACCCAGTACTTC	TRBJ2-5	NA	TRBV10-3	TRBD1
CAAGSGQHYGYTF	TGTGCCGCAGGGTCTGGACAGCACTATGGCTACACCTTC	TRBJ1-2	NA	TRBV28	NA
CASSEALGGTDTQYF	TGTGCCAGCAGTGAAGCGTTGGGCGGCACAGATACGCAGTATTTT	TRBJ2-3	NA	TRBV6-1	NA
CATAGTGNQPQHF	TGTGCCACCGCCGGGACCGGCAATCAGCCCCAGCATTTT	TRBJ1-5	NA	TRBV19	NA
CSVEDLQRETQYF	TGCAGCGTTGAAGATCTCCAGCGAGAGACCCAGTACTTC	TRBJ2-5	NA	TRBV29-1	NA
CATEGHRDRLVEQFF	TGTGCCACAGAAGGCCACCGGGACAGGTTGGTGGAGCAGTTCTTC	TRBJ2-1	NA	TRBV24-1	TRBD1
CASNGGTSSDTQYF	TGTGCCAGCAACGGCGGGACTAGCAGTGATACGCAGTATTTT	TRBJ2-3	few	TRBV9	TRBD2
CAIVGGGLGTYEQYF	TGTGCCATCGTAGGAGGGGGACTAGGGACCTACGAGCAGTACTTC	TRBJ2-7	few	TRBV28	TRBD2
CASSIRGEGQPQHF	TGTGCCAGTAGTATCAGGGGCGAGGGTCAGCCCCAGCATTTT	TRBJ1-5	few	TRBV19	NA
CASWELAGGNQNTGELFF	TGTGCCAGCTGGGAACTAGCGGGAGGGAATCAGAACACCGGGGAGCTGTTTTTT	TRBJ2-2	NA	TRBV27	TRBD2
CASGTDQETQYF	TGTGCCAGCGGGACAGACCAAGAGACCCAGTACTTC	TRBJ2-5	NA	TRBV7-9	TRBD1
CASSLDTYGISGNTIYF	TGTGCCAGCAGCTTAGATACCTATGGGATCTCTGGAAACACCATATATTTT	TRBJ1-3	large	TRBV7-2	NA